The 26 T cell receptor beta chains reported below all come from one sample, sequenced in a study of early T cells in non-severe SARS-CoV-2 infection (dated by TCRdb to the early 2020s). Libraries were constructed by 5' RACE. Data came from a NextSeq 500. The raw public data were reprocessed by TCRdb itself: fastp quality trimming at Q25, MiXCR clonotype calling, in-frame beta chains only. Each entry merges the rows of one CDR3 protein and shows their most common DNA and genes. The sample contains 90,000 to 120,000 distinct CDR3 sequences, over 8.5% of them found a single time. Approximately 8.1% of the sample belongs to the ten largest clones. Sequencing input: whole blood. The receptors shown here come from an adult who was a healthcare worker with PCR-confirmed SARS-CoV-2 infection or an uninfected control (not recorded which).

J is TRBJ2-5 and V is TRBV2, with a possible D match to TRBD1 (5 bases). Germline-derived CDR1 and CDR2 are SNHLY and FYNNEI. The CDR3 covers 12 residues. Trimming took 6 bases from V and 3 from J, leaving 8 bases between them. The CDR3 DNA is TGTGCCAGCAGGGACAATAAAGAGACCCAGTACTTC. Translating it yields CASRDNKETQYF.

This clonotype was found many times. The genes are TRBV4-2 and TRBJ2-1; 13 nucleotides agree with TRBD2. V trimming: 1 base; J trimming: 7 bases; junction bases outside the gene matches: 7. Germline CDR1 and CDR2: LGHNA and YNFKEQ. This CDR3 contains 17 residues. CDR3 DNA sequence: TGTGCCAGCAGCCAAGTTTGGACTAGCGGGAGTAGTAATGAGCAGTTCTTC. This encodes CASSQVWTSGSSNEQFF.

This clonotype was detected ten times or more. The V call is TRBV7-9, the J call TRBJ2-4; TRBD2 might be the D (6 bases). Germline V gene data show CDR1 as SEHNR and CDR2 as FQNEAQ (reference sequence). The CDR3 loop spans 16 amino acids. Trimming took off 5 bases at V and 8 bases at J, with 22 bases between the two ends. This chain's CDR3 is CASSPRDLGAQDIQYF. The CDR3 DNA sequence: TGTGCCAGCAGCCCCCGGGACTTAGGGGCGCAGGACATTCAGTACTTC.

Many counts were recorded for this clonotype. The rearrangement uses TRBV12-3 or TRBV12-4 and TRBJ1-1, with a weak D call TRBD1 (5 bases). V was shortened by 5 bases and J by 5 bases, with 15 bases between the two germline ends. This CDR3 is 14 amino acids long. CDR3 loop: CASSPSPGRTEAFF. CDR3 DNA sequence: TGTGCCAGCAGTCCCTCCCCAGGGAGGACTGAAGCTTTCTTT.

This clonotype was seen only a few times. The chain couples TRBV2 to TRBJ1-5; D is ambiguous. The CDR3 runs 14 residues. Trimming took 3 bases from V and 6 from J, leaving 12 bases between them. Germline lookup yields CDR1 SNHLY and CDR2 FYNNEI. CDR3 DNA sequence: TGTGCCAGCAGTGACAACACAGAAGTTCAGCCCCAGCATTTT. Protein product: CASSDNTEVQPQHF.

Ten or more counts support this clonotype. The chain employs TRBV6-2 or TRBV6-3 and TRBJ2-7, with D hard to call. V shed 4 bases and J shed 3 bases, with 13 bases lying between them. Germline CDR1 MNHEY, CDR2 SVGEGT. The CDR3 length is 14 residues. The CDR3 loop reads CASSSHRSYYEQYF. For the CDR3, the DNA is TGTGCCAGCAGTTCCCATCGGAGTTACTACGAGCAGTACTTC.

In this sample, this clonotype turned up a few times. J is TRBJ2-5 and V is TRBV5-1, with a tentative D call TRBD2 (5 bases). CDR1 and CDR2 from the germline V gene are SGHRS and YFSETQ. The CDR3 runs 12 residues. V lost 4 bases and J lost 7, with 11 bases in between. CDR3 nucleotide sequence: TGCGCCAGCAGCGTCCGAGGGCCGACCCAGTACTTC. It yields the protein CASSVRGPTQYF.

V is TRBV6-1 and J is TRBJ2-5; D might be TRBD1 (6 bases). V was shortened by 8 bases and J by 2 bases, with 15 bases between the two germline ends. Germline CDR1 is MNHNS and CDR2 is SASEGT. CDR3 size: 14 residues. The CDR3 region is CASRPGALQETQYF. CDR3 nucleotide sequence: TGTGCCAGCCGGCCAGGGGCCTTACAAGAGACCCAGTACTTC.

This clonotype was seen a handful of times. This chain uses TRBV4-3 with TRBJ1-6; D remains ambiguous. The CDR3 covers 15 residues. With 0 bases removed from V and 9 bases from J, the gap between germline ends came to 12 bases. Looked up from germline, CDR1 is LGHNA and CDR2 is YSLEER. The CDR3 sequence is CASSQERVDVSPLHF. The CDR3 DNA follows: TGCGCCAGCAGCCAAGAACGGGTAGACGTTTCACCCCTCCACTTT.

This clonotype was observed many times. The chain joins TRBV28 to TRBJ2-1; 8 nucleotides line up with TRBD1. Germline V gene lookup returns CDR1 MDHEN and CDR2 SYDVKM. The CDR3 spans 12 residues. Trimming cost V 6 bases and J 12 bases; bases outside gene matches: 7. The CDR3 sequence is CASRNLDRVQFF. DNA of the CDR3: TGTGCCAGCAGAAACCTGGACAGGGTGCAGTTCTTC.

The rearrangement joins TRBV5-1 to TRBJ2-7; TRBD2 matches at 9 bases. The CDR3 runs 15 residues. The germline CDR1 and CDR2 sequences are SGHRS and YFSETQ. The trim removed 0 bases at V and 7 bases at J, leaving 8 bases unmatched. CDR3 residues: CASSLGASGRQEQYF. CDR3 DNA: TGCGCCAGCAGCTTGGGGGCCAGCGGGAGGCAGGAGCAGTACTTC.

V usage is TRBV6-5 and J usage is TRBJ2-7, with 10 bases identical to TRBD2. Germline V gene sequence: CDR1 MNHEY, CDR2 SVGAGI. The J segment lost 0 bases and the V segment lost 2 bases, leaving 4 bases of the junction unmatched. This CDR3 spans 16 amino acids. CDR3 nucleotides: TGTGCCAGCAGTTACCCTATAGCGGGAGGCTCCTACGAGCAGTACTTC. Translated, it gives CASSYPIAGGSYEQYF.

This clonotype was observed a few times. The chain joins TRBV9 to TRBJ2-5, with 12 bases identical to TRBD2. Germline V gives CDR1 SGDLS, CDR2 YYNGEE. V lost 3 bases and J lost 3; bases outside the gene matches: 3. This CDR3 comprises 15 residues. CDR3 in amino acids: CASSARLAGEETQYF. CDR3 bases: TGTGCCAGCAGCGCCCGACTAGCGGGGGAAGAGACCCAGTACTTC.

This clonotype has ten or more counts. V usage is TRBV12-3 or TRBV12-4 and J usage is TRBJ2-7; D remains ambiguous. The CDR3 extends over 11 amino acids. Between the trimmed V and J ends, which lost 2 bases and 5 bases, there was a span of 4 bases. Here the CDR3 DNA reads TGTGCCAGCAGTTTAACGGACGAGCAGTACTTC. Translated: CASSLTDEQYF.

The chain joins TRBV4-1 to TRBJ1-4; no definite D call. V was clipped by 8 bases and J by 7 bases, with 14 bases between them. In germline, CDR1 is MGHRA, CDR2 YSYEKL. The CDR3 contains 13 residues. The CDR3 sequence: CASRQVGGEKLFF. CDR3 nucleotides: TGCGCCAGCCGGCAGGTCGGCGGTGAAAAACTGTTTTTT.

This clonotype was found many times. J is TRBJ2-1 and V is TRBV6-1; D is unresolved. Germline V gives CDR1 MNHNS, CDR2 SASEGT. The V end was cut by 6 bases, the J end by 1 base, with 16 bases between. The CDR3 contains 16 residues. The CDR3 nucleotides are TGTGCCAGCAGGATGAAGGCCCTCGGTTCCTACAATGAGCAGTTCTTC. It codes for CASRMKALGSYNEQFF.

On this clonotype: A much larger clone differs from this one at a single base, so this may be a read error. The chain employs TRBV10-1 and TRBJ1-1, with D perhaps TRBD1 (6 bases). CDR1 is WNHNN and CDR2 is SYGVQD in the germline V gene (reference sequence). Trimming stripped 5 bases from V and 3 bases from J, with 7 bases between. There are 12 residues in the CDR3. As DNA, the CDR3 is TGCGCCAGCAGTAGACAGGACACTGAAGCTTTCTTT. This encodes CASSRQDTEAFF.

The table lists this clonotype with a few counts. This chain connects TRBV27 to TRBJ1-2; TRBD1 matches at 7 bases. Trimming removed 3 bases from V and 7 bases from J; junction bases left unmatched: 8. The CDR3 is 14 residues long. Germline V lookup: CDR1 MNHEY, CDR2 SMNVEV (reference sequence). CDR3 residues: CASSLGGGAGGYTF. Written as DNA, the CDR3 is TGTGCCAGCAGTTTGGGAGGGGGCGCCGGTGGCTACACCTTC.

This clonotype was picked up many times. The gene calls are TRBV10-3 and TRBJ2-1; no clear D. V was pared by 7 bases and J by 5 bases, with 18 bases between. The length of the CDR3 is 15 residues. In germline, CDR1 is ENHRY, CDR2 SYGVKD. The CDR3 protein is CAIKAGPVAHNEQFF. In DNA, the CDR3 is TGTGCCATCAAAGCCGGTCCGGTAGCCCACAATGAGCAGTTCTTC.

This clonotype was seen at least ten times. V is TRBV7-9 and J is TRBJ1-5, with TRBD1 as a possible D gene (5 bases). CDR3 length: 12 amino acids. The germline V gene encodes CDR1 SEHNR and CDR2 FQNEAQ (reference sequence). Trimming took 1 base from V and 7 from J, leaving 5 bases between them. The CDR3 DNA follows: TGTGCCAGCAGCTTAGGGACACAGCCCCAGCATTTT. Amino acid sequence: CASSLGTQPQHF.

This clonotype was seen only a few times. V gene TRBV10-3 combines with J gene TRBJ1-6; D is uncertain. Trimming shortened V by 5 bases and J by 4 bases, and 9 bases separated the two germline ends. CDR1 is ENHRY, CDR2 SYGVKD, per germline. The CDR3 runs 14 residues. CDR3 sequence: CAISTGLYNSPLHF. In nucleotides, the CDR3 is TGTGCCATCAGTACGGGGTTGTATAATTCACCCCTCCACTTT.

The chain couples TRBV20-1 to TRBJ2-7; 9 nucleotides align to TRBD2. The CDR3 is made up of 13 amino acids. Looked up from germline, CDR1 is DFQATT and CDR2 is SNEGSKA (reference sequence). Trimming at V came to 0 bases and at J to 4 bases, leaving 1 base not matched to a gene. CDR3 sequence reads: CSAREAGGYEQYF. CDR3 sequence (DNA): TGCAGTGCTAGAGAAGCGGGAGGATACGAGCAGTACTTC.

The V gene is TRBV6-4, the J gene TRBJ2-3; tentatively, D is TRBD2 (6 bases). The CDR3 covers 15 residues. V was shortened by 6 bases and J by 3 bases, with 16 bases between the two germline ends. The V gene's germline CDR1 is MRHNA and CDR2 SNTAGT. The CDR3: CASSLSGGETDTQYF. CDR3 coding DNA: TGTGCCAGCAGCCTTAGCGGAGGAGAGACAGATACGCAGTATTTT.

In this sample, this clonotype turned up many times. This chain joins TRBV7-8 and TRBJ2-3; 9 bases line up with TRBD2. Germline values: CDR1 SGHVS, CDR2 FQNEAQ. V was pared by 0 bases and J by 0 bases, with 4 bases of the junction left unmatched. The CDR3 sequence is 17 residues long. For the CDR3, the DNA is TGTGCCAGCAGCTTAGCGAGAACTAGCGGGAGCACAGATACGCAGTATTTT. As protein: CASSLARTSGSTDTQYF.

This clonotype was observed a few times. V usage is TRBV24-1 and J usage is TRBJ1-2, with a weak D call TRBD1 (5 bases). Deletions cut 6 bases from V and 6 bases from J, with 13 bases between. The CDR3 runs 13 residues. CDR1 and CDR2 (germline): KGHDR, SFDVKD. CDR3 nucleotides: TGTGCCACCAGTTCACGGGGGAGCCATGGCTACACCTTC. Amino acid sequence: CATSSRGSHGYTF.

The chain carries TRBV10-3 and TRBJ2-1, with 10 bases lining up with TRBD2. Germline values: CDR1 ENHRY, CDR2 SYGVKD. CDR3 length equals 14 residues. Losses at the gene ends were 7 bases for V and 10 bases for J; bases not matched to a gene: 10. The CDR3 DNA reads TGTGCCATCAAGGTCCTAGCGGGAGTTGTGGAGCAGTTCTTC. Amino acids: CAIKVLAGVVEQFF.